Sequencing of this T cell receptor (beta chain) was carried out in a study of cytomegalovirus exposure and HLA in healthy donors. Concerning this clone itself: The antigen is not known.

General study results and limits: Prior analysis indicated that the majority of TCR beta V segments exhibited productivity approximately 87% or approximately 30% of the time. What was likely a sequencing artifact was a cluster of highly shared sequence variants. Later on, a genetic analysis was performed. It linked a missense variant in DCLRE1C with V- and J-gene trimming of TCR beta. By a later analysis, the bulk of CMV-associated TCR beta chains appeared HLA-restricted.

The CDR3 totals 16 residues. V dropped 4 bases and J dropped 3; count of bases not matched to a gene: 12. CDR1 is SGHRS, CDR2 YFSETQ, per germline. PCR primers comprised 60 Vbeta and 13 Jbeta primers. The method was immunoSEQ multiplex PCR; TCRdb's version includes in-frame clones alone and lacks a portion of them. This table has around 53,000 clones, around four fifths appearing once. The rearrangement links TRBV5-1 to TRBJ1-2; TRBD1 agrees at 7 bases. Material for sequencing was PBMCs. The clonotype comes from a man aged 30 to 45 in good health and CMV-seronegative. CDR3 sequence: CASSLGGAQGYYGYTF. CDR3 nucleotides: TGCGCCAGCAGCCTCGGCGGGGCACAGGGGTACTATGGCTACACCTTC.